A single sample is the source of the 2 T cell receptor beta chains below, sequenced in a study of T cell clonality in common variable immunodeficiency. The method was immunoSEQ multiplex PCR; TCRdb's version includes in-frame clones alone and lacks a portion of them. Listed for the sample are more than 30,000 clones, none seen a single time. What was sequenced was peripheral blood mononuclear cells. Source of these receptors: a person aged 18-70 years in good health.

Concerning this clone: From the germline J gene comes the end of the CDR3, since the read stops 3 residues before it. The chain recombines TRBV20-1 with TRBJ1-2; D is undetermined. The germline V gene encodes CDR1 DFQATT and CDR2 SNEGSKA (reference sequence). CDR3 length: 13 amino acids. The ends were cut back, 2 bases at V and 4 bases at J, with 11 bases in the middle. CDR3 loop: CSARTQAGYGYTF. The CDR3 bases that were read are TGCAGTGCTAGAACTCAAGCGGGCTATGGC.

This clone was recorded at least ten times. The read ends 3 residues shy of where the CDR3 ends; the end is completed using the germline J gene. The V and J genes are TRBV18 and TRBJ2-5; D unclear. Germline CDR1 is KGHSH and CDR2 is LQKENI. CDR3 length equals 13 residues. Trimming pared 3 bases from V and 2 bases from J, leaving 7 bases between. CDR3 sequence: CASSPGPQETQYF. CDR3 DNA, as far as it was read: TGTGCCAGCTCACCTGGGCCGCAAGAGACC.